The 9 T cell receptor beta chains below come from one sample, sequenced in a study of cytotoxic CD8 clonotypes in ibrutinib-treated CLL. TCRdb's copy holds only in-frame clones and misses some; the assay was immunoSEQ multiplex PCR. The sample yields about 97,000 clones, about 74% seen once. The specimen comprised PBMCs, sampled after 24 months of ibrutinib treatment. The receptors shown here come from a human donor with chronic lymphocytic leukemia.

This sequence joins TRBV19 and TRBJ2-5; D possibly corresponds to TRBD1 (5 bases). V dropped 3 bases and J dropped 1 base, with 24 bases sitting between them. The CDR3 spans 19 residues. Germline lookup yields CDR1 LNHDA and CDR2 SQIVND (reference sequence). The CDR3 region is CASSMRQGSRATIQETQYF. The DNA for the CDR3 is TGTGCCAGTAGTATGAGGCAGGGAAGCCGGGCGACCATCCAAGAGACCCAGTACTTC.

V gene TRBV27 combines with J gene TRBJ2-7; D is unclear. Germline V gene data show CDR1 as MNHEY and CDR2 as SMNVEV (reference sequence). V lost 6 bases, J lost 1 base, and 10 bases lay in between. The CDR3 is 13 amino acids. This chain's CDR3 is CASRRGLSYEQYF. As DNA, the CDR3 is TGTGCCAGCAGGCGCGGATTGTCCTACGAGCAGTACTTC.

This clone was seen only once. J is TRBJ2-3 and V is TRBV2; D is unresolved. CDR3 length: 12 residues. Trimming removed 1 base at V and 5 bases at J, with 4 bases between. In germline, CDR1 is SNHLY, CDR2 FYNNEI. This CDR3 reads CASSEGVDTQYF. CDR3 in DNA: TGTGCCAGCAGTGAAGGGGTAGATACGCAGTATTTT.

The chain joins TRBV2 to TRBJ2-7, with 9 bases aligning to TRBD1. In germline, CDR1 is SNHLY, CDR2 FYNNEI. V trimming: 9 bases; J trimming: 6 bases; junction bases outside the gene matches: 6. The CDR3 has 12 amino acids. DNA of the CDR3: TGTGCCAGACGGGGACAGGGCGGCGAGCAGTACTTC. It specifies CARRGQGGEQYF.

This clone is a singleton in its sample. The chain is built from TRBV27 and TRBJ1-5; D is uncertain. The V gene lost 4 bases and the J gene lost 3 bases, with 10 bases spanning the gap. Looked up from germline, CDR1 is MNHEY and CDR2 is SMNVEV (reference sequence). The CDR3 extends over 14 amino acids. CDR3 sequence: CASSSRRNNQPQHF. CDR3 DNA sequence: TGTGCCAGCAGTTCCAGACGGAACAATCAGCCCCAGCATTTT.

V usage is TRBV19 and J usage is TRBJ2-3, with D perhaps matching TRBD2 (7 bases). The CDR3 is 16 amino acids. V was clipped by 4 bases and J by 0 bases, with 14 bases between them. CDR1 LNHDA and CDR2 SQIVND come from the germline V gene (reference sequence). The CDR3 DNA is TGTGCCAGTAGTAAACGGGGGGACATTAGCACAGATACGCAGTATTTT. Its protein product is CASSKRGDISTDTQYF.

This sequence joins TRBV6-6 and TRBJ1-3; unclear D gene. Germline V gene sequence: CDR1 MNHNY, CDR2 SVGAGI (reference sequence). The CDR3 loop spans 12 amino acids. V gave up 9 bases and J gave up 2 bases, with 8 bases separating them. CDR3 coding DNA: TGTGCCAGTATATCAGCTGGAAACACCATATATTTT. As protein: CASISAGNTIYF.

This rearrangement joins TRBV7-6 to TRBJ2-7; D unresolved. The V end lost 5 bases, the J end lost 0 bases, and 8 bases lay between the germline ends. There are 13 residues in the CDR3. Germline-derived CDR1 and CDR2 are SGHVS and FNYEAQ. The CDR3, as DNA: TGTGCCAGCAGCGCGTACAGCTCCTACGAGCAGTACTTC. Protein product: CASSAYSSYEQYF.

The gene calls are TRBV29-1 and TRBJ1-3; D is possibly TRBD1 (5 bases). Germline V CDR1 and CDR2: SQVTM, ANQGSEA. The CDR3 totals 14 residues. Trimming stripped 0 bases from V and 2 bases from J, with 8 bases between. CDR3 loop: CSVEDRATGNTIYF. CDR3 DNA: TGCAGCGTTGAAGACAGGGCAACTGGAAACACCATATATTTT.